This T cell receptor beta chain is drawn from a study of T-cell reconstitution after alpha-beta-depleted transplantation in children. The study, taken as a whole, reports: Newly made T cells mostly supplied T-cell counts and diversity one year after transplant. Some patients' high day-60 TCRbeta diversity was traced to surviving recipient T cells and thymic progenitors.

Per the germline V gene, CDR1 is DFQATT and CDR2 is SNEGSKA (reference sequence). This CDR3 contains 15 residues. The V end was cut by 5 bases, the J end by 4 bases, with 20 bases between. Using unique molecular identifiers, the investigators prepared the TCRbeta library. TCRdb fed the PCR reads into MiXCR, producing one record per CDR3 protein. The sample holds more than 85,000 distinct CDR3 sequences, about 6.8% seen once. This clonotype was recorded at least ten times. The antigen is not known. The chain employs TRBV20-1 and TRBJ1-1, with a tentative D call TRBD1 (6 bases). The starting material was PBMCs, obtained before TCRalphabeta/CD19-depleted stem cell transplant. The sequence was collected from a boy younger than 10 with acute lymphoblastic leukemia, due to receive a stem cell transplant. The CDR3 here is CSAGATGRRITEAFF. The DNA of the CDR3 is TGCAGTGCTGGGGCGACAGGTAGGCGAATCACTGAAGCTTTCTTT.